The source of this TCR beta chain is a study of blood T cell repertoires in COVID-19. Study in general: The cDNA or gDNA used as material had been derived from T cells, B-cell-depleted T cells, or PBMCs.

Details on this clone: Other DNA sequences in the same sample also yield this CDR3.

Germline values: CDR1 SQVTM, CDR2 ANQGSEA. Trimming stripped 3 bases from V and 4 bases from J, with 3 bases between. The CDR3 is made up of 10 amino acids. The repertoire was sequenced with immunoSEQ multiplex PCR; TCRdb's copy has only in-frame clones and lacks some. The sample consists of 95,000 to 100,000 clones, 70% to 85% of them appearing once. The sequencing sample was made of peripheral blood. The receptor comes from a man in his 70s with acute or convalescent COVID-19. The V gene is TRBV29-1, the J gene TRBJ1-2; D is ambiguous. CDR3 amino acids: CSVDSYGYTF. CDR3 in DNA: TGCAGCGTTGACAGCTATGGCTACACCTTC.